This T cell receptor (beta chain) originates from a study of shared clonotypes between healthy human individuals. The naive CD8 population came from CD45RO-negative cells selected for CCR7, without terminally differentiated effector memory CD45RA+ cells. Study processing details: Junction-only sequences without quality scores came from ImmunoSEQ, so filtering differed. Data came from immunoSEQ multiplex PCR; TCRdb stores just in-frame clones and leaves some out. V, J and clone size are those of that table, while D and trimming were read from the DNA. The table lists about 2.2 million clones, just under 95% of them singletons. About this clone: Its matching antigen is unknown.

Whole-study results and caveats: About 5% of naive CD4 clonotypes were shared across a few donors. An anticipated effect of sequencing depth on clonotype sharing among donors was recognized.

The V gene's germline CDR1 is SGHAT and CDR2 FQNNGV. The CDR3 is made up of 17 amino acids. Trimming left V 0 bases short and J 0 bases short, with 12 bases between. This clonotype was sampled from a man aged 18 to 30 in good health. Some clones in this sample may be carry-over from other donors' samples. This chain joins TRBV11-2 and TRBJ2-1; D is possibly TRBD1 or TRBD2 (5 bases each). The specimen sequenced was naive CD8+ T cells from PBMCs. DNA for the CDR3: TGTGCCAGCAGCTTAGAGGGACGGATCCTCTCCTACAATGAGCAGTTCTTC. Protein sequence: CASSLEGRILSYNEQFF. The entire variable domain, with the rest obtained from reference TRBV11-2 and TRBJ2-1, is as follows: EAGVAQSPRYKIIEKRQSVAFWCNPISGHATLYWYQQILGQGPKLLIQFQNNGVVDDSQLPKDRFSAERLKGVDSTLKIQPAKLEDSAVYLCASSLEGRILSYNEQFFGPGTRLTVL.